The 20 T cell receptor beta chains given below trace back to one sample, sequenced in a study of T cell changes during pregnancy in multiple sclerosis. Method: immunoSEQ multiplex PCR; TCRdb's copy keeps in-frame clones and lacks some. The sample contains under 50,000 clones, about 95% of which appear only once. Sequenced material: CD8+ T cells from peripheral blood mononuclear cells, taken in the first trimester of pregnancy. Receptors were obtained from a female donor with multiple sclerosis, enrolled in a pregnancy study.

The chain combines TRBV18 with TRBJ2-1; TRBD2 matches at 8 bases. V was pared by 2 bases and J by 4 bases, with 13 bases of the junction left unmatched. CDR1 KGHSH and CDR2 LQKENI come from the germline V gene. The CDR3 length is 18 residues. The CDR3 DNA is TGTGCCAGCTCACCAACCCTCCAGGGTAGCGGGGAGTACAATGAGCAGTTCTTC. It encodes CASSPTLQGSGEYNEQFF.

The J gene is TRBJ2-3, the V gene TRBV7-2; 8 bases line up with TRBD2. Trimming cost V 1 base and J 0 bases; bases outside gene matches: 3. Germline V gene lookup returns CDR1 SGHTA and CDR2 FQGNSA. The CDR3 loop spans 16 amino acids. The DNA of the CDR3 is TGTGCCAGCAGCTTAGAGTCGGGGGGGAGCACAGATACGCAGTATTTT. Amino acid sequence: CASSLESGGSTDTQYF.

This sequence joins TRBV6-7 and TRBJ2-1; unclear D gene. TRBV6-7 is an ORF, with its function uncertain. The V end was cut by 0 bases, the J end by 8 bases, with 14 bases between. The CDR3 has 15 residues. CDR3 in DNA: TGTGCCAGCAGTTACTCGATCCAAACCCTAGATGAGCAGTTCTTC. Protein: CASSYSIQTLDEQFF.

V is TRBV6-5 and J is TRBJ2-3; TRBD2 agrees at 10 bases. The CDR3 spans 16 residues. The ends lost 4 bases at V and 5 bases at J; junction bases unmatched: 9. Germline CDR1 MNHEY, CDR2 SVGAGI. The CDR3 bases are TGTGCCAGCAGTTCGTGGCTAGCGGGAGTTTTAGATACGCAGTATTTT. Translation: CASSSWLAGVLDTQYF.

The V and J genes are TRBV7-2 and TRBJ2-1; 10 bases are shared with TRBD2. The CDR3 has 14 residues. Germline V gene data show CDR1 as SGHTA and CDR2 as FQGNSA. J was trimmed by 5 bases and V by 3 bases; bases with no gene match: 1. The chain's CDR3 is CASSFGLADNEQFF. CDR3 nucleotides: TGTGCCAGCAGCTTCGGACTAGCGGACAATGAGCAGTTCTTC. The full variable domain, its missing parts supplied by reference TRBV7-2 and TRBJ2-1, is GAGVSQSPSNKVTEKGKDVELRCDPISGHTALYWYRQSLGQGLEFLIYFQGNSAPDKSGLPSDRFSAERTGGSVSTLTIQRTQQEDSAVYLCASSFGLADNEQFFGPGTRLTVL.

The rearrangement uses TRBV6-4 and TRBJ2-3; TRBD2 matches 7 bases. Losses at the gene ends were 2 bases for V and 4 bases for J; bases not matched to a gene: 12. Germline CDR1 reads MRHNA; CDR2 reads SNTAGT. CDR3 size: 17 residues. CDR3 coding DNA: TGTGCCAGCAGTGACGGGATTCACGGCGGGAGATCAGATACGCAGTATTTT. Residues: CASSDGIHGGRSDTQYF.

DNA of the CDR3: TGTGCCAGCAGCTTGGCAATATCCTACCAGCCCCAGCATTTT. Translating it yields CASSLAISYQPQHF. The chain carries TRBV5-5 and TRBJ1-5; D remains ambiguous. The CDR3 sequence is 14 residues long. V lost 0 bases, J lost 7 bases, and 11 bases lay in between. Germline V lookup: CDR1 SGHKS, CDR2 YYEKEE (reference sequence).

The gene calls are TRBV27 and TRBJ2-6, with no clear D. The CDR3 consists of 16 residues. Trimming cost V 6 bases and J 4 bases, with 16 bases left between them. Germline CDR1 and CDR2: MNHEY and SMNVEV (reference sequence). CDR3 nucleotides: TGTGCCAGCAGCAATTTTTTTGAGATCGGGGCCAACGTCCTGACTTTC. Amino acids: CASSNFFEIGANVLTF.

The chain has TRBV19 and TRBJ2-7; no clear D. Germline assignment: CDR1 LNHDA and CDR2 SQIVND (reference sequence). CDR3 length: 14 residues. Trimming pared 3 bases from V and 0 bases from J, leaving 9 bases between. CDR3 DNA sequence: TGTGCCAGTAGTATGTCAGGCTACTCCTACGAGCAGTACTTC. It codes for CASSMSGYSYEQYF.

The chain has TRBV27 and TRBJ1-5; tentative D call: TRBD1 (5 bases). The germline V gene encodes CDR1 MNHEY and CDR2 SMNVEV (reference sequence). The CDR3 is made up of 13 amino acids. V lost 5 bases, J lost 11 bases, and 16 bases lay in between. This CDR3 reads CASSPDGDWAQHF. Written as DNA, the CDR3 is TGTGCCAGCAGTCCGGACGGGGACTGGGCCCAGCATTTT.

The J gene is TRBJ2-5, the V gene TRBV4-2; 7 bases line up with TRBD2. V trimming: 3 bases; J trimming: 5 bases; junction bases outside the gene matches: 9. CDR3 size: 15 residues. Germline CDR1 and CDR2: LGHNA and YNFKEQ. CDR3 bases: TGTGCCAGCAGCCACATCCGGACTAGTTCGGAGACCCAGTACTTC. It codes for CASSHIRTSSETQYF.

This clone is a singleton in its sample. This chain links TRBV9 with TRBJ2-5, with TRBD2 matching over 9 bases. This CDR3 has 17 amino acids. The germline CDR1 and CDR2 sequences are SGDLS and YYNGEE. After removal of 0 bases from V and 1 base from J, the junction contained 7 bases not matched to a gene. CDR3 loop: CASSVGILSGGQETQYF. The CDR3 nucleotides are TGTGCCAGCAGCGTAGGCATACTTAGCGGGGGCCAAGAGACCCAGTACTTC.

The rearrangement uses TRBV4-3 and TRBJ2-1, with TRBD1 as a possible D gene (6 bases). Trimming shortened V by 3 bases and J by 9 bases, and 15 bases separated the two germline ends. CDR1 is LGHNA, CDR2 YSLEER, per germline. The CDR3 has 14 residues. CDR3 residues: CASSHLQGATEQFF. The DNA of the CDR3 is TGCGCCAGCAGCCATTTACAGGGAGCTACTGAGCAGTTCTTC.

CDR3 region: CASPSEITGELFF. CDR3 bases: TGTGCCAGCCCTTCTGAGATAACCGGGGAGCTGTTTTTT. V usage is TRBV5-4 and J usage is TRBJ2-2; D call uncertain. V was pared by 7 bases and J by 5 bases, with 12 bases between. The germline V gene encodes CDR1 SGHNT and CDR2 YYREEE (reference sequence). This CDR3 has 13 amino acids.

The chain combines TRBV6-1 with TRBJ2-7, with 12 bases fitting TRBD1. V was clipped by 2 bases and J by 3 bases; unmatched bases: 8. Germline V gene sequence: CDR1 MNHNS, CDR2 SASEGT. The CDR3 is 17 residues long. The CDR3 DNA reads TGTGCCAGCAGTGAACGGGACAGGGGGCTAGTTTTCTACGAGCAGTACTTC. As protein: CASSERDRGLVFYEQYF.

Ten or more counts support this clone. This chain connects TRBV19 to TRBJ1-2; D not resolved. V lost 1 base to trimming and J lost 6 bases, with 15 bases between them. CDR3 length: 15 residues. In germline, CDR1 is LNHDA, CDR2 SQIVND (reference sequence). CDR3 in amino acids: CASSIGLGRIDGYTF. The CDR3 bases are TGTGCCAGTAGTATAGGCCTAGGCAGAATCGATGGCTACACCTTC.

V gene TRBV9 combines with J gene TRBJ2-7; 7 bases align to TRBD2. Per germline, CDR1 SGDLS and CDR2 YYNGEE. The CDR3 length is 13 residues. Unmatched junction bases numbered 4, after V lost 5 bases and J lost 2 bases. The CDR3 DNA reads as TGTGCCAGCAGGGGGGGGGATCCCTACGAGCAGTACTTC. Protein sequence: CASRGGDPYEQYF.

This clone occurred once. CDR3 coding DNA: TGTGCCAGCAGCACGACCCCTAGGATTCAGTACTTC. Residues: CASSTTPRIQYF. The V and J genes are TRBV11-2 and TRBJ2-7, with unresolved D. The germline CDR1 and CDR2 sequences are SGHAT and FQNNGV. The germline V and J ends were trimmed by 5 bases and 10 bases, with 15 bases remaining between them. The CDR3 runs to 12 residues.

This rearrangement joins TRBV6-1 to TRBJ2-1, with TRBD2 matching over 7 bases. The germline V gene encodes CDR1 MNHNS and CDR2 SASEGT. J was trimmed by 3 bases and V by 3 bases; bases with no gene match: 5. This CDR3 region has 15 residues. The CDR3 nucleotides are TGTGCCAGCAGTGACGGCCTAGCGGACTACAATGAGCAGTTCTTC. The encoded protein is CASSDGLADYNEQFF.

The rearrangement links TRBV5-6 to TRBJ2-5; 16 nucleotides agree with TRBD2. CDR1 SGHDT and CDR2 YYEEEE come from the germline V gene. The ends lost 2 bases at V and 2 bases at J; junction bases unmatched: 6. The CDR3 contains 18 residues. This chain's CDR3 is CASSFPGLAGGFQETQYF. DNA for the CDR3: TGTGCCAGCAGCTTCCCGGGACTAGCGGGAGGGTTTCAAGAGACCCAGTACTTC.